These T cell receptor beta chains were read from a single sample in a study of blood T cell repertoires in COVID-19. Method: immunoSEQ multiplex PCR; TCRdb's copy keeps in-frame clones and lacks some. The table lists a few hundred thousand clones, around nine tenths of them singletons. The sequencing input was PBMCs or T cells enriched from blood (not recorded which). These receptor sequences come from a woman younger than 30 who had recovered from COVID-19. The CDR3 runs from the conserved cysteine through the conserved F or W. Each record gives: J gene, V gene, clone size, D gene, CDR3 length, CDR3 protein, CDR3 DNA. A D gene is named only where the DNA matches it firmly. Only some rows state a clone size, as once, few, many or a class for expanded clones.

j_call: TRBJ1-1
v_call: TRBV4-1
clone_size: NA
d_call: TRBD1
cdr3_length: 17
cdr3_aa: CASSQSGTGYRNTEAFF
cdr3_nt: TGCGCCAGCAGCCAGTCCGGGACAGGGTATAGGAACACTGAAGCTTTCTTT

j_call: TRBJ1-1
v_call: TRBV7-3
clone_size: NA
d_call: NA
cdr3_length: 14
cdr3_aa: CASSLKGGGGEAFF
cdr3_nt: TGTGCCAGCAGCTTAAAAGGGGGTGGAGGTGAAGCTTTCTTT

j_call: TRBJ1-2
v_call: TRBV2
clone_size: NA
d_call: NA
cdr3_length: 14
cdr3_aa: CASKPTGESYGYTF
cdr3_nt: TGTGCCAGCAAACCAACCGGGGAGAGCTATGGCTACACCTTC

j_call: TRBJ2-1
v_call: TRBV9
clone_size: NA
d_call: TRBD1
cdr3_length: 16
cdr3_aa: CASSEGQGPSYNEQFF
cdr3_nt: TGTGCCAGCAGCGAAGGACAGGGGCCTTCCTACAATGAGCAGTTCTTC

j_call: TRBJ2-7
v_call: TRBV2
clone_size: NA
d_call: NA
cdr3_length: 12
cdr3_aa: CASSRGTYEQYF
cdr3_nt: TGTGCCAGCAGTCGGGGGACCTACGAGCAGTACTTC

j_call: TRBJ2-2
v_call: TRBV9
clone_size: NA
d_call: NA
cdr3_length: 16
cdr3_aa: CASSTYWGLDTGELFF
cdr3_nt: TGTGCCAGCAGCACCTATTGGGGCCTGGACACCGGGGAGCTGTTTTTT

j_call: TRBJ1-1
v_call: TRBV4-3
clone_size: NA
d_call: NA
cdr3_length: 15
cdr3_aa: CASSQDLQGNTEAFF
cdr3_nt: TGCGCCAGCAGCCAAGATCTCCAGGGGAACACTGAAGCTTTCTTT

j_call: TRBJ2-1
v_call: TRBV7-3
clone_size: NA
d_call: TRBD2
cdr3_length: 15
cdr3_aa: CASSPTLAGFNEQFF
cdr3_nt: TGTGCCAGCAGCCCCACGCTAGCGGGGTTCAATGAGCAGTTCTTC

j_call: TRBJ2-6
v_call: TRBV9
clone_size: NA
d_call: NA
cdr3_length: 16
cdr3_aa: CASSLSLRSGANVLTF
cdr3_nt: TGTGCCAGCAGCCTTAGCCTTCGCTCTGGGGCCAACGTCCTGACTTTC

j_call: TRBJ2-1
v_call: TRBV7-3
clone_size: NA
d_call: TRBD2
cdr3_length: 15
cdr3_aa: CASSRSGGSLDEQFF
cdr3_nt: TGTGCCAGCAGCCGAAGCGGGGGGTCCTTGGATGAGCAGTTCTTC

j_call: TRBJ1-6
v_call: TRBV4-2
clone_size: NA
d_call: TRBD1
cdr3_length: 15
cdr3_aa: CASSPSRDRVTPLHF
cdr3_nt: TGTGCCAGCAGCCCAAGCCGGGACAGGGTTACACCCCTCCACTTT

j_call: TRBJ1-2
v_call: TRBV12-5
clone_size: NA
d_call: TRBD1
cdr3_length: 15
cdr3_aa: CASGLVQYRGLGYTF
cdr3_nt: TGTGCTAGTGGTTTGGTACAGTACAGGGGGCTTGGCTACACCTTC

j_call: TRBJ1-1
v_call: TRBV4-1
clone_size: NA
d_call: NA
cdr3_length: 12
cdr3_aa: CASSQTGREAFF
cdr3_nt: TGCGCCAGCAGCCAAACCGGGAGAGAAGCTTTCTTT

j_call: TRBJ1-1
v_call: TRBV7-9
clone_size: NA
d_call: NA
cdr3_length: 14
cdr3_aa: CASSLDRGNTEAFF
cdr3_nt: TGTGCCAGCAGCTTAGATCGGGGGAACACTGAAGCTTTCTTT

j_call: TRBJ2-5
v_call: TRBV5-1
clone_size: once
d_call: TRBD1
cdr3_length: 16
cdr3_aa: CASSFLLRGQTETQYF
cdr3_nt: TGCGCCAGCAGCTTTCTACTCAGGGGGCAGACGGAGACCCAGTACTTC

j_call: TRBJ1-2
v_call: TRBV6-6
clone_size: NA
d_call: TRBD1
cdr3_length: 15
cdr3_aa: CASSYTQGAMEGYTF
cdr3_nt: TGTGCCAGCAGTTACACCCAGGGGGCAATGGAAGGCTACACCTTC

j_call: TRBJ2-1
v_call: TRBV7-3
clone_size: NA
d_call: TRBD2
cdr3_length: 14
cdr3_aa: CASRAGGSYNEQFF
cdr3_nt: TGTGCCAGCAGGGCGGGGGGCTCCTACAATGAGCAGTTCTTC

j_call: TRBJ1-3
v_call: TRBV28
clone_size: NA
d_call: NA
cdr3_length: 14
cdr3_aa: CASSSGLLGNTIYF
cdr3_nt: TGTGCCAGCAGTTCGGGACTTTTAGGAAACACCATATATTTT

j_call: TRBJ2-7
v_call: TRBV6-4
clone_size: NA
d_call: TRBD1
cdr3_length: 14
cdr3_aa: CASKRDSSSYEQYF
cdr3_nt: TGTGCCAGCAAGAGGGACAGCAGCTCCTACGAGCAGTACTTC

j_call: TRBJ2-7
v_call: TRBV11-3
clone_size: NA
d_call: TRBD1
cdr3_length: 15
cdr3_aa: CASSRTGTGYYEQYF
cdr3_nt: TGTGCCAGCAGCCGCACCGGGACAGGATACTACGAGCAGTACTTC

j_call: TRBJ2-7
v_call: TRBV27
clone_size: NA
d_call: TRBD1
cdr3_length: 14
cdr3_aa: CASSLRQGATEQYF
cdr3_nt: TGTGCCAGCAGTCTACGACAGGGGGCGACCGAGCAGTACTTC

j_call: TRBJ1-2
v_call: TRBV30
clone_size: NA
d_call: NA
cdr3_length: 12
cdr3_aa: CAWDSGHIGYTF
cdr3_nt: TGTGCCTGGGACAGTGGCCATATCGGTTACACCTTC

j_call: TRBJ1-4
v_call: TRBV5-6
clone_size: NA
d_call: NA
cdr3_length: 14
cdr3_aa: CASSFIRSNEKLFF
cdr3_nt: TGTGCCAGCAGCTTCATCAGATCTAATGAAAAACTGTTTTTT

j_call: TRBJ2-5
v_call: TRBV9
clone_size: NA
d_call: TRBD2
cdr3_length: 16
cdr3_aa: CASSLRTSGGAETQYF
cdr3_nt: TGTGCCAGCAGCCTCCGGACTAGCGGGGGGGCGGAGACCCAGTACTTC

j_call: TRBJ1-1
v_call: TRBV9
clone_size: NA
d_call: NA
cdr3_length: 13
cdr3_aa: CASSTDSNTEAFF
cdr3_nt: TGTGCCAGCAGCACGGACTCGAACACTGAAGCTTTCTTT

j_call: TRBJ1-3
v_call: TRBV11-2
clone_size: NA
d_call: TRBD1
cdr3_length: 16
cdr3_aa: CASSYPTGGRGNTIYF
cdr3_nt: TGTGCCAGCAGCTACCCGACAGGGGGCCGAGGAAACACCATATATTTT

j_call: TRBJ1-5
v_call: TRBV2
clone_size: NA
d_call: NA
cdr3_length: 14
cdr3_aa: CASSSGEGYQPQHF
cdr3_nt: TGTGCCAGCAGTTCAGGGGAAGGATATCAGCCCCAGCATTTT

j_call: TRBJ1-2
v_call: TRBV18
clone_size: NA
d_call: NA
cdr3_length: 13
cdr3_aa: CASSPGGNYGYTF
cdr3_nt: TGTGCCAGCTCACCGGGGGGAAACTATGGCTACACCTTC

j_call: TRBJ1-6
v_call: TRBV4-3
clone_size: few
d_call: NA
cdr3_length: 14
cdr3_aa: CASSQRVSDSPLHF
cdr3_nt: TGCGCCAGCAGCCAACGGGTGTCGGATTCACCCCTCCACTTT

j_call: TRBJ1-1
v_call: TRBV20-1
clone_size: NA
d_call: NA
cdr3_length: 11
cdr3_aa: CSAQQNTEAFF
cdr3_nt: TGCAGTGCACAGCAGAACACTGAAGCTTTCTTT

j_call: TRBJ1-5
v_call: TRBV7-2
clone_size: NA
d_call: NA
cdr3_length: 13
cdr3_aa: CASSSGLNQPQHF
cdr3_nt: TGTGCCAGCAGCTCGGGTCTCAATCAGCCCCAGCATTTT

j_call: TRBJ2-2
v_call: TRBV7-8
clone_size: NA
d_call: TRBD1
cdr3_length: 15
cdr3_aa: CASSSRTGNTGELFF
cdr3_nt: TGTGCCAGCAGCAGCAGGACAGGGAACACCGGGGAGCTGTTTTTT

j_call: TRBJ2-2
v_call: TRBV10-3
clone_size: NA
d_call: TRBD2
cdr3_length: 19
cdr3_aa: CAISSNLAGGISNTGELFF
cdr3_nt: TGTGCCATCAGTTCCAACCTAGCGGGGGGGATATCGAACACCGGGGAGCTGTTTTTT

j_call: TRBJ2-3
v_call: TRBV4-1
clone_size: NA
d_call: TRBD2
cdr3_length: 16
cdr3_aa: CASSPTWTRKTDTQYF
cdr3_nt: TGCGCCAGCAGTCCGACTTGGACTAGAAAAACAGATACGCAGTATTTT

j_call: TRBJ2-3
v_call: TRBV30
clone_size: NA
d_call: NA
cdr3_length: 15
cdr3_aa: CAWSKVGTAGNTQYF
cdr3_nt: TGTGCCTGGAGTAAGGTTGGGACTGCCGGAAATACGCAGTATTTT

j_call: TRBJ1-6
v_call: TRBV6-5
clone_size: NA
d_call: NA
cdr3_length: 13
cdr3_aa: CASKRERNSPLHF
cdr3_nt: TGTGCCAGCAAGAGAGAGCGGAATTCACCCCTCCACTTT

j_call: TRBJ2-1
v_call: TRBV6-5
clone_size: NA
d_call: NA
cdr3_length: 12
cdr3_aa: CASSYGRNEQFF
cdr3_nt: TGTGCCAGCAGTTACGGTCGGAATGAGCAGTTCTTC

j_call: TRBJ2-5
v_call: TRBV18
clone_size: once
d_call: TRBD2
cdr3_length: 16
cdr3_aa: CASSRTSGGIQETQYF
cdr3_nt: TGTGCCAGCTCACGGACTAGCGGGGGAATCCAAGAGACCCAGTACTTC

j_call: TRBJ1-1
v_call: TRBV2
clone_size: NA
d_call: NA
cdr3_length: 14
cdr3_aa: CASSDLTGPAEAFF
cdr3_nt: TGTGCCAGCAGTGACCTTACAGGGCCTGCTGAAGCTTTCTTT

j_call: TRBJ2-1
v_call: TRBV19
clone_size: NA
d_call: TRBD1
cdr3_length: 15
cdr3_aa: CASSTTGGPYNEQFF
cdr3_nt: TGTGCCAGTAGTACAACAGGGGGGCCTTACAATGAGCAGTTCTTC

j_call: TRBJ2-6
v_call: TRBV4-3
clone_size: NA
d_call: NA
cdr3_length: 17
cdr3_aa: CASSQSSLSTGANVLTF
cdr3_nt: TGCGCCAGCAGCCAAAGTTCTTTGAGCACTGGGGCCAACGTCCTGACTTTC

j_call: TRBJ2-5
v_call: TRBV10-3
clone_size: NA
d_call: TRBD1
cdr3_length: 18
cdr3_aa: CAISESNSGQWYQETQYF
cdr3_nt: TGTGCCATCAGTGAGTCGAATTCGGGACAGTGGTACCAAGAGACCCAGTACTTC

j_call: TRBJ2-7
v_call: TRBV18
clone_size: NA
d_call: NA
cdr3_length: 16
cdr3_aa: CASSPSLPSDSYEQYF
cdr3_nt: TGTGCCAGCTCACCTTCTCTCCCCTCCGACAGCTACGAGCAGTACTTC

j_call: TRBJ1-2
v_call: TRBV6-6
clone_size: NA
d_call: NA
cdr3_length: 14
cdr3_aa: CASTKDVGQEVYTF
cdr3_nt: TGTGCCAGCACAAAAGACGTGGGACAAGAGGTCTACACCTTC

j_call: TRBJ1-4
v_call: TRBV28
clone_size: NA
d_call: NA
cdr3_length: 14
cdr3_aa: CASSSGSTNEKLFF
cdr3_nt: TGTGCCAGCAGTTCCGGGTCAACTAATGAAAAACTGTTTTTT

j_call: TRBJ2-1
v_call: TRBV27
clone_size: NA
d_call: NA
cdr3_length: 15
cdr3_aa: CASSLYPTPNNEQFF
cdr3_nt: TGTGCCAGCAGTTTATACCCCACACCGAACAATGAGCAGTTCTTC

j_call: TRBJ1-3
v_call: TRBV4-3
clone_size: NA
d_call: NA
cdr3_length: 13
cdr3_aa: CASSPSLKNTIYF
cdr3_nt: TGCGCCAGCAGCCCGTCCCTAAAAAACACCATATATTTT

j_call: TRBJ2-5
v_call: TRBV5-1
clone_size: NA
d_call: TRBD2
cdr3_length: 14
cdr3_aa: CASSLGAGGETQYF
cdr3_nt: TGCGCCAGCAGCTTGGGAGCGGGGGGAGAGACCCAGTACTTC

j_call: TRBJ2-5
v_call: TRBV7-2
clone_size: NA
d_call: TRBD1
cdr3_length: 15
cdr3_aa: CASSSGQGPQETQYF
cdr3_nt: TGTGCCAGCAGCTCTGGACAGGGTCCCCAAGAGACCCAGTACTTC

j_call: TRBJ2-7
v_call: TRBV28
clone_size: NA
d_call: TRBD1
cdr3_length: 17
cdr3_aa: CASSADRVGGADYEQYF
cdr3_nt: TGTGCCAGCAGTGCCGACAGGGTGGGTGGAGCGGACTACGAGCAGTACTTC

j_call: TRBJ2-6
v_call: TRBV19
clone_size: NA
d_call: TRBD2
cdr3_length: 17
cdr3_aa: CASSLGLAGGPPNVLTF
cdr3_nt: TGTGCCAGTAGTCTGGGACTAGCGGGGGGGCCTCCCAACGTCCTGACTTTC

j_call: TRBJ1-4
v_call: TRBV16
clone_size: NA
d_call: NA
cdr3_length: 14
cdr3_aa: CASSYTGINEKLFF
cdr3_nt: TGTGCCAGCAGCTACACAGGGATAAATGAAAAACTGTTTTTT

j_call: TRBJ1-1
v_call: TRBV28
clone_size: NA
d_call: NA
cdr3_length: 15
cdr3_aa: CASFAGLGLWTEAFF
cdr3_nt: TGTGCCAGCTTCGCGGGACTGGGCTTGTGGACTGAAGCTTTCTTT

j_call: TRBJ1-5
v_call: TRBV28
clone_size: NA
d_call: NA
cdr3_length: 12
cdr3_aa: CASSLVAQPQHF
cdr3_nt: TGTGCCAGCAGTTTAGTGGCTCAGCCCCAGCATTTT